This T cell receptor (beta chain) was profiled in a study of blood T cell repertoires in COVID-19. About the research overall: From the United States, Italy and Spain came samples of acute and convalescent COVID-19. From T cells, B-cell-depleted T cells, or PBMCs came the material, which was cDNA or gDNA.

A single count supports this clone. The V and J ends lost 8 bases and 6 bases, in that order; junction bases with no gene match: 9. The CDR3 has 13 amino acids. Germline CDR1 is SGHNT and CDR2 is YENEEA. Original methodology: Reference gene primer amplification gave estimated nucleated cell counts. Only in-frame clones appear in the TCRdb table, and some are missing; sequencing was by immunoSEQ multiplex PCR. Clone size and the V and J calls come from that table; the DNA yielded D and trimming. In the table there are tens of thousands of clones, less than 80% of which are singletons. The V call is TRBV11-3, the J call TRBJ1-2; 7 nucleotides agree with TRBD1. The clonotype originates from a human donor in a cohort sampled during active COVID-19. The source material was peripheral blood. CDR3: CASRPNRGHGYTF. CDR3 nucleotides: TGTGCCAGCCGCCCTAACAGGGGTCATGGCTACACCTTC.